Presented here are 3 T cell receptor beta chains from one specimen sequenced in a study of blood T cell repertoires in COVID-19. Data came from immunoSEQ multiplex PCR; TCRdb stores just in-frame clones and leaves some out. The sample carries some 130,000 clones, 86% recorded once. The specimen sequenced was peripheral blood. Receptor source: a woman in her seventies with COVID-19, enrolled during active disease.

J is TRBJ2-4 and V is TRBV3-1 (or the pseudogene TRBV3-2), with D possibly TRBD2 on 6 matching bases. V dropped 0 bases and J dropped 11 bases, with 14 bases sitting between them. CDR1 is LGHDT, CDR2 YNNKEL, per germline (reference sequence). The CDR3 runs 14 residues. The CDR3 region is CASSQDLGGEVQYF. CDR3 bases: TGTGCCAGCAGCCAAGATCTGGGGGGAGAAGTTCAGTACTTC.

The chain employs TRBV25-1 and TRBJ2-7; weak D call: TRBD2 (5 bases). Germline V lookup: CDR1 MGHDK, CDR2 SYGVNS. Trimming removed 3 bases at V and 1 base at J, with 13 bases between. The CDR3 is 15 amino acids. CDR3 coding DNA: TGTGCCAGCAGTGACCCCCGGAGGCTATCCTACGAGCAGTACTTC. Translating it yields CASSDPRRLSYEQYF.

The rearrangement links TRBV6-5 to TRBJ2-5; 7 bases are shared with TRBD1. Germline-derived CDR1 and CDR2 are MNHEY and SVGAGI. Trimming removed 7 bases from V and 3 bases from J; junction bases left unmatched: 11. This CDR3 region has 15 residues. In nucleotides, the CDR3 is TGTGCCAGCACCTTGAACAGGGGACGGAAAGAGACCCAGTACTTC. Its protein is CASTLNRGRKETQYF.